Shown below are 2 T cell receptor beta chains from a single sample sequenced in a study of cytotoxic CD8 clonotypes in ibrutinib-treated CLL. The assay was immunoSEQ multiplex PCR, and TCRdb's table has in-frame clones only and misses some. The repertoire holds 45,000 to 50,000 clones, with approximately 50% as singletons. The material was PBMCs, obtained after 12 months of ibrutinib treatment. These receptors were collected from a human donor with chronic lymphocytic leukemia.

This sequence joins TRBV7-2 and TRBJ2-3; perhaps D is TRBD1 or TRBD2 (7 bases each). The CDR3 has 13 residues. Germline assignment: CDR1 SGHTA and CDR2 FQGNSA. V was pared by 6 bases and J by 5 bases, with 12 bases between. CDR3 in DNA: TGTGCCAGCAGAGCAGGGGGGGGAGATACGCAGTATTTT. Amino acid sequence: CASRAGGGDTQYF.

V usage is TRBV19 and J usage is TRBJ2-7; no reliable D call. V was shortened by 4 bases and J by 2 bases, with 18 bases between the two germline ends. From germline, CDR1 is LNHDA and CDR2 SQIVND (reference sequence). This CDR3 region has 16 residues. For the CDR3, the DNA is TGTGCCAGTAGTAATTCCCCATCCGTAACGACCTACGAGCAGTACTTC. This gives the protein CASSNSPSVTTYEQYF.